These 2 T cell receptor beta chains share one sample of origin, sequenced in a study of brain T cells in children with intractable seizures. The repertoire was sequenced with immunoSEQ multiplex PCR; TCRdb's copy has only in-frame clones and lacks some. The repertoire consists of about 64,000 clones, with around 95% occurring once and the leading ten covering 0.35% to 0.4%. The starting material was peripheral blood, obtained at surgery. Receptors were obtained from a boy younger than two with focal cortical dysplasia and intractable seizures.

V gene TRBV7-9 combines with J gene TRBJ2-5; D may correspond to TRBD1 or TRBD2 (6 bases each). Germline values: CDR1 SEHNR, CDR2 FQNEAQ (reference sequence). Trimming pared 5 bases from V and 4 bases from J, leaving 20 bases between. The CDR3 length is 16 residues. The CDR3 nucleotides read TGTGCCAGCAGCGTCCCTAGGGCCGGGGGCATAGAGACCCAGTACTTC. Translating gives CASSVPRAGGIETQYF.

The chain recombines TRBV1 with TRBJ2-7; the DNA was not used to check the table's D call, TRBD2. TRBV1 is described as a pseudogene. The CDR3 contains 18 residues. The CDR3 spells CTSSQFTPSGISAYEQYF. The CDR3 bases are TGCACCAGCAGCCAATTCACACCTTCCGGGATTTCTGCCTACGAGCAGTACTTC.